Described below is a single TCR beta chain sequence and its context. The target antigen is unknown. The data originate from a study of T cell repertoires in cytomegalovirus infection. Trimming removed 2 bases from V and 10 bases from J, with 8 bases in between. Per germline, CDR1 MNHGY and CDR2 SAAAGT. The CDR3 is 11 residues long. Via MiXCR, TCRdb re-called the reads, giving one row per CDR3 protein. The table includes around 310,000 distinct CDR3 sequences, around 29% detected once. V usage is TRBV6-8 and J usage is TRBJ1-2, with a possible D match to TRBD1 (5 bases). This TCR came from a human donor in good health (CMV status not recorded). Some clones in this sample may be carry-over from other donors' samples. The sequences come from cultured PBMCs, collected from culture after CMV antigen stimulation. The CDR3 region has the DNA TGTGCCAGCAGTTACAGGGGTGACTACACCTTC. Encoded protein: CASSYRGDYTF.